This entry lists 12 T cell receptor beta chains sequenced from one sample in a study of CD8+ T cells in alopecia areata. TCR sequencing used cDNA made by reverse transcription of extracted RNA. TCRdb keeps only in-frame clones here, not all; method: immunoSEQ multiplex PCR. The data hold around 130,000 clones, with roughly 61% observed a single time. Sequenced material: CD4+ T cells sorted from blood, taken at week 0. These TCRs come from a human donor with alopecia areata.

The chain employs TRBV2 and TRBJ1-1; D possibly corresponds to TRBD1 (6 bases). The V gene lost 2 bases and the J gene lost 6 bases, with 16 bases spanning the gap. Per germline, CDR1 SNHLY and CDR2 FYNNEI. CDR3 length: 15 amino acids. The CDR3 protein is CASSERAGVSAEAFF. DNA for the CDR3: TGTGCCAGCAGTGAAAGGGCAGGGGTTTCCGCTGAAGCTTTCTTT.

The rearrangement links TRBV4-3 to TRBJ2-2; no clear D. Trimming cost V 0 bases and J 6 bases, with 11 bases left between them. Per germline, CDR1 LGHNA and CDR2 YSLEER. This CDR3 has 15 residues. The CDR3 region has the DNA TGCGCCAGCAGCCAAGAGATTCACAATCCCGGGGAGCTGTTTTTT. It is translated as CASSQEIHNPGELFF.

CDR3 nucleotide sequence: TGCGCCAGCAGCTTGGCCGGGGGGAGTAGCAGGGGAGCTTTCTTT. Its translation: CASSLAGGSSRGAFF. V gene TRBV5-1 combines with J gene TRBJ1-1, with D perhaps matching TRBD1 (6 bases). This CDR3 region has 15 residues. Per the germline V gene, CDR1 is SGHRS and CDR2 is YFSETQ. Between the trimmed V and J ends, which lost 0 bases and 10 bases, there was a span of 19 bases.

In this sample, this clone turned up a few times. The V and J genes are TRBV4-1 and TRBJ2-1; 7 bases are a match to TRBD2. In germline, CDR1 is MGHRA, CDR2 YSYEKL. The ends lost 4 bases at V and 8 bases at J; junction bases unmatched: 5. The CDR3 contains 13 residues. For the CDR3, the DNA is TGCGCCAGCAGCCTAAGCGGGATGGATGAGCAGTTCTTC. Translation gives CASSLSGMDEQFF.

The CDR3, as DNA: TGTGCCAGTAGTATCGCGCGGCAAGAGACCCAGTACTTC. Translation gives CASSIARQETQYF. The chain carries TRBV19 and TRBJ2-5; D remains unclear. CDR3 length: 13 amino acids. Per the germline V gene, CDR1 is LNHDA and CDR2 is SQIVND (reference sequence). The germline V and J ends were trimmed by 3 bases and 2 bases, with 7 bases remaining between them.

This clone showed up just a few times. The chain links TRBV29-1 to TRBJ1-2, with D uncertain. The CDR3 runs 12 residues. V was shortened by 7 bases and J by 7 bases, with 16 bases between the two germline ends. CDR1 and CDR2 from the germline V gene are SQVTM and ANQGSEA. As DNA, the CDR3 is TGCAGCGCTTTGGACCTAGCGAGTGGCTACACCTTC. Its translation: CSALDLASGYTF.

V usage is TRBV7-2 and J usage is TRBJ2-7, with 13 bases fitting TRBD2. From germline, CDR1 is SGHTA and CDR2 FQGNSA. The length of the CDR3 is 14 residues. J gave up 6 bases and V 6 bases, and 5 bases lay outside the gene matches. CDR3 nucleotides: TGTGCCAGCAGGAGGACTAGCGGGGGTGGCGAGCAGTACTTC. This translates into CASRRTSGGGEQYF.

The chain employs TRBV7-6 and TRBJ2-1; 8 bases match TRBD2. V was clipped by 8 bases and J by 7 bases; unmatched bases: 10. The CDR3 covers 14 residues. CDR1 SGHVS and CDR2 FNYEAQ come from the germline V gene. This chain's CDR3 is CASGTGTSGNEQFF. CDR3 nucleotides: TGTGCCAGCGGAACCGGGACTAGTGGAAATGAGCAGTTCTTC.

This chain links TRBV7-8 with TRBJ2-7; no clear D gene. Trimming cost V 1 base and J 5 bases, with 12 bases left between them. CDR3 length: 14 amino acids. Germline V gene sequence: CDR1 SGHVS, CDR2 FQNEAQ. The CDR3 here is CASSLVPRSHEQYF. The DNA for the CDR3 is TGTGCCAGCAGCTTAGTCCCCAGGTCCCACGAGCAGTACTTC.

CDR3 protein: CASSPGQGAIYEQYF. The CDR3 DNA sequence: TGTGCCAGCAGCCCGGGACAGGGGGCAATCTACGAGCAGTACTTC. V usage is TRBV6-5 and J usage is TRBJ2-7; 12 nucleotides agree with TRBD1. CDR3 size: 15 residues. The germline V gene encodes CDR1 MNHEY and CDR2 SVGAGI. J gave up 3 bases and V 6 bases, and 6 bases lay outside the gene matches.

The chain combines TRBV5-4 with TRBJ2-7; weak D call: TRBD1 (5 bases). The CDR3 has 16 residues. V was clipped by 0 bases and J by 9 bases, with 22 bases between them. Germline loops: CDR1 SGHNT, CDR2 YYREEE (reference sequence). The CDR3 region is CASSLAVGQDLFGQYF. CDR3 nucleotides: TGTGCCAGCAGCTTGGCCGTTGGACAAGACCTTTTTGGGCAGTACTTC. The whole variable domain, filled in from reference TRBV5-4 and TRBJ2-7, reads ETGVTQSPTHLIKTRGQQVTLRCSSQSGHNTVSWYQQALGQGPQFIFQYYREEENGRGNFPPRFSGLQFPNYSSELNVNALELDDSALYLCASSLAVGQDLFGQYFGPGTRLTVT.

The rearrangement links TRBV7-9 to TRBJ1-2; no firm D call. Germline assignment: CDR1 SEHNR and CDR2 FQNEAQ (reference sequence). The V end lost 2 bases, the J end lost 4 bases, and 11 bases lay between the germline ends. The CDR3 runs 14 residues. The CDR3 protein is CASSLRQESYGYTF. CDR3 DNA: TGTGCCAGCAGCTTACGCCAGGAGAGCTATGGCTACACCTTC.